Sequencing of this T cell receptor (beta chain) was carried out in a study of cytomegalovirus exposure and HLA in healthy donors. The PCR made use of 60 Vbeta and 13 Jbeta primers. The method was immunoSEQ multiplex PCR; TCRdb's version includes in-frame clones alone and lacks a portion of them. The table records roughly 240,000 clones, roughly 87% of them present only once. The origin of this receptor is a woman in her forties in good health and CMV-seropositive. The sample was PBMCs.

The CDR3, as DNA: TGTGCCAGCAGCTTGAGGGGGTTTGCGGAGAACACCATATATTTT. It translates to CASSLRGFAENTIYF. This chain connects TRBV5-6 to TRBJ1-3; D is possibly TRBD1 (6 bases). The CDR3 totals 15 residues. The germline gives CDR1 SGHDT, CDR2 YYEEEE. V was pared by 1 base and J by 7 bases, with 15 bases between.